The 23 T cell receptor beta chains below come from one sample, sequenced in a study of identical twins. One entry per CDR3 protein, called by TCRdb with MiXCR from the 5' RACE reads. The data hold about 240,000 distinct CDR3 sequences, with roughly an eighth observed a single time. The same sample was also used in a study of yellow fever vaccine responses in identical twins.

Sample: memory (CD45RO+) T cells sorted from blood. Receptor source: a woman under 30 in good health.

This clonotype turned up a few times. The genes are TRBV7-9 and TRBJ1-2; D call uncertain. Germline values: CDR1 SEHNR, CDR2 FQNEAQ (reference sequence). CDR3 length equals 13 residues. Trimming left V 1 base short and J 7 bases short, with 10 bases between. The CDR3 DNA follows: TGTGCCAGCAGCTTAGTAGTCGGGAGTGGCTACACCTTC. It translates to CASSLVVGSGYTF.

The chain joins TRBV5-6 to TRBJ2-6; TRBD1 matches 9 bases. J was trimmed by 0 bases and V by 0 bases; bases with no gene match: 10. Germline CDR1 is SGHDT and CDR2 is YYEEEE. There are 20 residues in the CDR3. The CDR3 DNA reads TGTGCCAGCAGCTTGGGTCTTGGGACAGGGTTCTTCTCTGGGGCCAACGTCCTGACTTTC. The encoded protein is CASSLGLGTGFFSGANVLTF. Variable domain in full (rest from reference TRBV5-6 and TRBJ2-6): DAGVTQSPTHLIKTRGQQVTLRCSPKSGHDTVSWYQQALGQGPQFIFQYYEEEERQRGNFPDRFSGHQFPNYSSELNVNALLLGDSALYLCASSLGLGTGFFSGANVLTFGAGSRLTVL.

This clonotype was observed at least ten times. The chain recombines TRBV7-8 with TRBJ2-1, with unresolved D. The CDR3 runs to 13 residues. The germline V gene has CDR1 SGHVS and CDR2 FQNEAQ. The germline V and J ends were trimmed by 3 bases and 15 bases, with 18 bases remaining between them. This CDR3 reads CASSFSKAERGFF. In DNA form, the CDR3 reads TGTGCCAGCAGCTTTAGTAAGGCGGAGCGAGGGTTCTTC.

This clonotype appeared a few times. V is TRBV20-1 and J is TRBJ1-5, with D tentatively TRBD1 (6 bases). The ends were cut back, 6 bases at V and 7 bases at J, with 19 bases in the middle. Looked up from germline, CDR1 is DFQATT and CDR2 is SNEGSKA (reference sequence). The CDR3 is 14 residues long. The CDR3 nucleotides are TGCAGTGCCGAGGGAGGGGGAGAAGGCCAGCCCCAGCATTTT. Translated, it gives CSAEGGGEGQPQHF.

This clonotype was observed many times. CDR3 nucleotide sequence: TGTGCCAGCAGTTTAGGGTGGGAAGCCTCCCAGTACTTC. Translated, it gives CASSLGWEASQYF. The chain recombines TRBV12-3 or TRBV12-4 with TRBJ2-7; D is ambiguous. Between the trimmed V and J ends, which lost 1 base and 10 bases, there was a span of 14 bases. The CDR3 extends over 13 amino acids.

This clonotype appeared many times. The chain combines TRBV2 with TRBJ1-6; 8 bases map to TRBD1. The J segment lost 7 bases and the V segment lost 5 bases, leaving 4 bases of the junction unmatched. Germline CDR1 reads SNHLY; CDR2 reads FYNNEI. The CDR3 spans 14 residues. CDR3 residues: CASSLQGANSPLHF. DNA for the CDR3: TGTGCCAGCAGTTTGCAGGGGGCCAATTCACCCCTCCACTTT.

This chain connects TRBV7-8 to TRBJ2-5; D might be TRBD2 (7 bases). CDR1 and CDR2 from the germline V gene are SGHVS and FQNEAQ. The ends were cut back, 2 bases at V and 4 bases at J, with 20 bases in the middle. The CDR3 spans 17 residues. CDR3 residues: CASSLSAWGGAVETQYF. DNA for the CDR3: TGTGCCAGCAGCTTATCTGCATGGGGGGGGGCAGTAGAGACCCAGTACTTC.

V usage is TRBV6-5 and J usage is TRBJ2-3; the D is unclear. V lost 2 bases, J lost 8 bases, and 5 bases lay in between. The germline CDR1 and CDR2 sequences are MNHEY and SVGAGI. The CDR3 has 11 residues. This CDR3 is CASSYLGTQYF. For the CDR3, the DNA is TGTGCCAGCAGTTACCTGGGTACGCAGTATTTT.

This clonotype has ten or more counts. The chain's CDR3 is CASSLAGILYTGELFF. CDR3 bases: TGTGCCAGCAGTTTAGCGGGGATACTGTACACCGGGGAGCTGTTTTTT. The chain links TRBV12-3 or TRBV12-4 to TRBJ2-2; D unclear. Trimming removed 0 bases from V and 3 bases from J, with 11 bases in between. The CDR3 is 16 amino acids.

This clonotype has a count of ten or more. The DNA of the CDR3 is TGTGCCAGCAGCTTATCTGCTGGAAACACCATATATTTT. It encodes CASSLSAGNTIYF. The chain joins TRBV7-8 to TRBJ1-3; D gene ambiguous. Trimming removed 2 bases from V and 2 bases from J, with 4 bases in between. The germline V gene encodes CDR1 SGHVS and CDR2 FQNEAQ. The CDR3 is 13 residues long. Full variable domain (outside the CDR3, taken from reference TRBV7-8 and TRBJ1-3): GAGVSQSPRYKVAKRGQDVALRCDPISGHVSLFWYQQALGQGPEFLTYFQNEAQLDKSGLPSDRFFAERPEGSVSTLKIQRTQQEDSAVYLCASSLSAGNTIYFGEGSWLTVV.

This clonotype has only a few counts. The genes are TRBV20-1 and TRBJ2-1, with 9 bases matching TRBD2. There are 17 residues in the CDR3. The germline gives CDR1 DFQATT, CDR2 SNEGSKA (reference sequence). V was clipped by 4 bases and J by 0 bases; unmatched bases: 10. CDR3 amino acids: CSATYAPGLASYNEQFF. The CDR3 DNA follows: TGCAGTGCTACATACGCGCCGGGACTAGCCTCCTACAATGAGCAGTTCTTC.

This clonotype has a handful of counts. CDR3 coding DNA: TGTGCCATCAGTGATCCTAGCGGCAATGAGCAGTTCTTC. Its translation: CAISDPSGNEQFF. The gene calls are TRBV10-3 and TRBJ2-1; 7 bases map to TRBD2. V gave up 3 bases and J gave up 6 bases; unmatched junction bases: 2. The CDR3 consists of 13 residues. Germline-derived CDR1 and CDR2 are ENHRY and SYGVKD.

This clonotype was seen a few times. The V gene is TRBV20-1, the J gene TRBJ1-4; 8 bases are a match to TRBD1. The V segment lost 5 bases and the J segment 4 bases; nucleotides outside the gene matches: 9. CDR1 DFQATT and CDR2 SNEGSKA come from the germline V gene (reference sequence). This CDR3 contains 15 residues. CDR3 bases: TGCAGTGCTCAGTACGGACAGGGACTTAATGAAAAACTGTTTTTT. This codes for CSAQYGQGLNEKLFF.

This chain links TRBV6-5 with TRBJ2-5; D is uncertain. There are 15 residues in the CDR3. The V end was cut by 4 bases, the J end by 1 base, with 13 bases between. CDR1 and CDR2 (germline): MNHEY, SVGAGI. CDR3 sequence: CASSSWSETQETQYF. The CDR3 nucleotides read TGTGCCAGCAGTTCTTGGTCGGAAACCCAAGAGACCCAGTACTTC.

The table lists this clonotype with many counts. The CDR3 here is CATSQDSTGTYNEQFF. CDR3 nucleotide sequence: TGTGCCACCAGCCAAGATTCTACAGGGACCTACAATGAGCAGTTCTTC. This chain uses TRBV15 with TRBJ2-1; D is possibly TRBD1 (6 bases). The V and J ends lost 5 bases and 2 bases respectively, with 16 bases between them. The CDR3 is 16 amino acids. CDR1 and CDR2 from the germline V gene are LNHNV and YYDKDF (reference sequence).

At least ten counts were recorded for this clonotype. V is TRBV5-1 and J is TRBJ2-5; TRBD1 is a possible D gene (6 bases). This CDR3 has 15 amino acids. The V and J ends lost 0 bases and 5 bases respectively, with 14 bases between them. Germline V gene sequence: CDR1 SGHRS, CDR2 YFSETQ. CDR3 nucleotide sequence: TGCGCCAGCAGCTTGGCAGCAGGGGATGGGGAGACCCAGTACTTC. It is translated as CASSLAAGDGETQYF.

This clonotype was detected ten times or more. The J gene is TRBJ2-7, the V gene TRBV7-2, with D tentatively TRBD1 (6 bases). The germline V and J ends were trimmed by 4 bases and 2 bases, with 12 bases remaining between them. Germline V gene data show CDR1 as SGHTA and CDR2 as FQGNSA. The CDR3 totals 14 residues. The CDR3 region is CASSYRQDTYEQYF. The DNA of the CDR3 is TGTGCCAGCAGCTACAGACAGGACACCTACGAGCAGTACTTC.

This clonotype was seen many times. V and J are TRBV3-1 and TRBJ2-3, with D possibly being TRBD2 (7 bases). CDR1 and CDR2 from the germline V gene are LGHDT and YNNKEL (reference sequence). This CDR3 region has 18 residues. Trimming left V 0 bases short and J 3 bases short, with 19 bases between. The CDR3 spells CASSQDLGDISGTDTQYF. The CDR3 bases are TGTGCCAGCAGCCAAGATCTTGGGGACATTAGCGGGACAGATACGCAGTATTTT.

This clonotype was detected a few times. In nucleotides, the CDR3 is TGTGCCAGCAGCCAGGGGGCAGGAGCCAAAAACATTCAGTACTTC. Translation: CASSQGAGAKNIQYF. The gene calls are TRBV3-1 and TRBJ2-4; D might be TRBD1 (6 bases). Per the germline V gene, CDR1 is LGHDT and CDR2 is YNNKEL (reference sequence). This CDR3 has 15 residues. With 3 bases removed from V and 0 bases from J, the gap between germline ends came to 9 bases. Drawing the rest from reference TRBV3-1 and TRBJ2-4, the complete variable domain is DTAVSQTPKYLVTQMGNDKSIKCEQNLGHDTMYWYKQDSKKFLKIMFSYNNKELIINETVPNRFSPKSPDKAHLNLHINSLELGDSAVYFCASSQGAGAKNIQYFGAGTRLSVL.

Here the CDR3 DNA reads TGTGCCAGCACGAAGACAGGGAGAGATGGCTACACCTTC. This gives the protein CASTKTGRDGYTF. The chain combines TRBV6-1 with TRBJ1-2; TRBD1 matches 7 bases. The V gene end was trimmed by 7 bases and the J gene end by 6 bases; junction bases not matched to a gene: 8. This CDR3 is 13 amino acids long. The germline V gene has CDR1 MNHNS and CDR2 SASEGT.

This clonotype came up a few times. The CDR3 DNA reads TGCAGTGCGCCCCCGGGACTCCACAATCAGCCCCAGCATTTT. Translated: CSAPPGLHNQPQHF. V is TRBV20-1 and J is TRBJ1-5; D is possibly TRBD1 (5 bases). Germline V gene sequence: CDR1 DFQATT, CDR2 SNEGSKA (reference sequence). This CDR3 contains 14 residues. Trimming shortened V by 6 bases and J by 3 bases, and 15 bases separated the two germline ends.

This clonotype was recorded a few times. V usage is TRBV5-5 and J usage is TRBJ2-7; the match to TRBD2 covers 12 bases. Germline V gene data show CDR1 as SGHKS and CDR2 as YYEKEE (reference sequence). V was clipped by 0 bases and J by 9 bases; unmatched bases: 4. The CDR3 spans 14 residues. CDR3 DNA: TGTGCCAGCAGCTTGGGACTAGCGGGAGTCATGCAGTACTTC. The encoded protein is CASSLGLAGVMQYF.

This clonotype was seen a few times. V is TRBV5-1 and J is TRBJ2-6; 12 bases fit TRBD1. Looked up from germline, CDR1 is SGHRS and CDR2 is YFSETQ. CDR3 size: 19 residues. V gave up 0 bases and J gave up 2 bases; unmatched junction bases: 6. This CDR3 is CASSLGGTGGVPGANVLTF. The DNA of the CDR3 is TGCGCCAGCAGCTTGGGAGGGACAGGGGGCGTACCTGGGGCCAACGTCCTGACTTTC.